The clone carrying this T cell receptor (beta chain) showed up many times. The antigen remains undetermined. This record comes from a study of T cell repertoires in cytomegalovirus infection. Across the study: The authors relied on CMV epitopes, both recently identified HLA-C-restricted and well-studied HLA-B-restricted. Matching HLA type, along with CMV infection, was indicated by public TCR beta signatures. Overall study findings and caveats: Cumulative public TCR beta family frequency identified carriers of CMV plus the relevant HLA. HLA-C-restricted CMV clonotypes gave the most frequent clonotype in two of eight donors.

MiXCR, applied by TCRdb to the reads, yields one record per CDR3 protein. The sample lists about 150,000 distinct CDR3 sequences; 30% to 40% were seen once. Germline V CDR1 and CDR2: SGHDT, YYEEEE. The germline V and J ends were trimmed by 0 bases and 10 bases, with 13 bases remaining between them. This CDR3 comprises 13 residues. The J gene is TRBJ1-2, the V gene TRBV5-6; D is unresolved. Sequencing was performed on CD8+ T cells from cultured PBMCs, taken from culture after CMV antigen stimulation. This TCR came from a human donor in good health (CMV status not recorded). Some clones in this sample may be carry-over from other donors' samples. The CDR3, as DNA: TGTGCCAGCAGCTTGGTGCAGGAAATGGTCTACACCTTC. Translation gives CASSLVQEMVYTF. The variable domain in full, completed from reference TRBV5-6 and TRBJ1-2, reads DAGVTQSPTHLIKTRGQQVTLRCSPKSGHDTVSWYQQALGQGPQFIFQYYEEEERQRGNFPDRFSGHQFPNYSSELNVNALLLGDSALYLCASSLVQEMVYTFGSGTRLTVV.